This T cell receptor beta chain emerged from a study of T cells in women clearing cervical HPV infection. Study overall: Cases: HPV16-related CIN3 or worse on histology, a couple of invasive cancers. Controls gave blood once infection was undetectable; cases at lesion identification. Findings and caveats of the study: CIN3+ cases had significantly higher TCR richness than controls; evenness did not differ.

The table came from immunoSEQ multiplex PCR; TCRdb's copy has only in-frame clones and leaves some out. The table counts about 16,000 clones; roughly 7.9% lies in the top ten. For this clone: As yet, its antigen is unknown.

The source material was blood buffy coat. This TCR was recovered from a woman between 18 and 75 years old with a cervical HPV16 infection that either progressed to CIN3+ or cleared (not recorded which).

CDR3 DNA (partial): TGTGCCAGTAGTATTACAGATCGGGGTTATGGC. As protein: CASSITDRGYG. The full CDR3 sequence reads CASSITDRGYGYTF. The V call is TRBV19, the J call TRBJ1-2; the D is unclear. The sequenced fragment ends 3 residues before the CDR3 boundary, so the rest is inferred from the germline J gene. V lost 3 bases and J 5 bases, leaving 13 bases between the germline ends. Germline loops: CDR1 LNHDA, CDR2 SQIVND (reference sequence). The CDR3 is 14 residues long. The whole variable domain, filled in from reference TRBV19 and TRBJ1-2, reads DGGITQSPKYLFRKEGQNVTLSCEQNLNHDAMYWYRQDPGQGLRLIYYSQIVNDFQKGDIAEGYSVSREKKESFPLTVTSAQKNPTAFYLCASSITDRGYGYTFGSGTRLTVV.